This TCR beta chain was profiled in a study of blood T cell repertoires in COVID-19. Study as a whole: PBMCs, B-cell-depleted T cells, or T cells provided the cDNA or gDNA that made up the material.

Study members were between about 18 and 90 years old and lived in around 24 US regions. For recovered donors of Cohort 3, there were two negative PCRs, clearance, or symptom resolution. Some clones are missing from TCRdb's copy, which holds only in-frame ones; the method was immunoSEQ multiplex PCR. The table includes under 300,000 clones, over 75% detected once. This TCR was recovered from a man between 18 and 35 years old who had recovered from COVID-19. Input material: PBMCs or T cells enriched from blood (not recorded which).

CDR3 nucleotide sequence: TGTGCCAGCAGTGCTACCGGGACTAGTGGGGAGACCCAGTACTTC. As protein: CASSATGTSGETQYF. The V call is TRBV27, the J call TRBJ2-5, with 8 bases lining up with TRBD2. V was clipped by 5 bases and J by 5 bases; unmatched bases: 10. This CDR3 spans 15 amino acids. Looked up from germline, CDR1 is MNHEY and CDR2 is SMNVEV (reference sequence).